This T cell receptor (beta chain) appears in the sequencing data of a study of OX40 agonist ivuxolimab in advanced cancers. Study-level information: Administration of intravenous ivuxolimab to patients occurred every 2 weeks at 0.01 to 10 mg/kg. Study observations and caveats: More expanded clones were seen, on average, in CD8+ T cells than in CD4+.

V was shortened by 2 bases and J by 4 bases, with 3 bases between the two germline ends. Germline V gives CDR1 SGHRS, CDR2 YFSETQ. The CDR3 sequence is 11 residues long. For this clone: Its antigen is undetermined.

Assay: immunoSEQ multiplex PCR; the TCRdb copy retains only in-frame clones and omits some. The profile shows 55,000 to 90,000 clones, 85% to 90% of them singletons. The sequence was collected from an adult with an advanced solid tumor such as melanoma, head and neck, liver or kidney cancer. The sequences come from CD4+ or CD8+ T cells sorted from blood, collected in a trial of the OX40 agonist ivuxolimab. The J gene is TRBJ2-5, the V gene TRBV5-1, with no clear D. Here the CDR3 DNA reads TGCGCCAGCAGCTTCCGAGAGACCCAGTACTTC. Protein product: CASSFRETQYF.